This T cell receptor (beta chain) originates from a study of T cell responses to AZD1222 COVID-19 vaccine. The CDR3 runs to 13 residues. CDR1 is MNHEY, CDR2 SMNVEV, per germline (reference sequence). The germline V and J ends were trimmed by 3 bases and 0 bases, with 5 bases remaining between them. For this clone: Its antigen is as yet unknown.

Only in-frame clones appear in the TCRdb table, and some are missing; sequencing was by immunoSEQ multiplex PCR. Of roughly 120,000 clones in the sample, around nine tenths were seen once. General study results and limits: There were mostly white British donors and more females than males, and clonal diversity was possibly underestimated. The number of AZD1222 recipients seropositive at baseline was only five or six.

The chain joins TRBV27 to TRBJ1-2, with D uncertain. This specimen consisted of peripheral blood, obtained 28 days after the second AZD1222 dose. The TCR originated in an adult who received the AZD1222 COVID-19 vaccine. CDR3 DNA: TGTGCCAGCAGTTTCTTTTCTAACTATGGCTACACCTTC. Residues: CASSFFSNYGYTF.